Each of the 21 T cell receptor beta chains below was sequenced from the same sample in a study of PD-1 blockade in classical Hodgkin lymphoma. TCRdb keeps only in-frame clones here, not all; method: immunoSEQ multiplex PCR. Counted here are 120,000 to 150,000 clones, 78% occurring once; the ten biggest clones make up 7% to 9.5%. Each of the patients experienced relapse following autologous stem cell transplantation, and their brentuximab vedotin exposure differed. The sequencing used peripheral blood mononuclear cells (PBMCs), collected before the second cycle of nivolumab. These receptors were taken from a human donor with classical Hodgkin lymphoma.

CDR3 protein: CAISESTGDGYTF. In nucleotides, the CDR3 is TGTGCCATCAGTGAGTCAACAGGGGATGGCTACACCTTC. The genes are TRBV10-3 and TRBJ1-2; 7 nucleotides align to TRBD1. The germline V gene has CDR1 ENHRY and CDR2 SYGVKD. V dropped 0 bases and J dropped 6; count of bases not matched to a gene: 1. The CDR3 covers 13 residues.

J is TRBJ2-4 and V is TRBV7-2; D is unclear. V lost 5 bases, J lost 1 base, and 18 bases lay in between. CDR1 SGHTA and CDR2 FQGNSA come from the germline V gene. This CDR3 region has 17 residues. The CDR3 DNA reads TGTGCCAGCAGCCCCAATCCGTGGGAAAGGGCCAAAAACATTCAGTACTTC. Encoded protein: CASSPNPWERAKNIQYF.

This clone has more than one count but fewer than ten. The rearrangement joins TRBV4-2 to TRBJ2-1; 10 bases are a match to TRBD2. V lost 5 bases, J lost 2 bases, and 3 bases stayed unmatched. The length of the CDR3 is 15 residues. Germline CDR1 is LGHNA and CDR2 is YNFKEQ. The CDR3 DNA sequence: TGTGCCAGCAGCGCAAGCGGGGGGGCCTACAATGAGCAGTTCTTC. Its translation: CASSASGGAYNEQFF.

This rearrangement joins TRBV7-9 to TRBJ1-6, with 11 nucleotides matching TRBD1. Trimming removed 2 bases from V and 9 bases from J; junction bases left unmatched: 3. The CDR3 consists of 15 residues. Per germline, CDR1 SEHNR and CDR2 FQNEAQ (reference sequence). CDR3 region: CASSLRTGGLSPLHF. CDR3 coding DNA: TGTGCCAGCAGCTTAAGGACAGGGGGCCTTTCACCCCTCCACTTT.

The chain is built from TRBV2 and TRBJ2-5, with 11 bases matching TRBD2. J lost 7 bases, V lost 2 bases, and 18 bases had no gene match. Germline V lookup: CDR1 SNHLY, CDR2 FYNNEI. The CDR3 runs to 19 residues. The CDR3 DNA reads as TGTGCCAGCAGTGAATCTTGGACTAGCGGGTGGCTAGGCCGGGTGACCCAGTACTTC. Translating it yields CASSESWTSGWLGRVTQYF.

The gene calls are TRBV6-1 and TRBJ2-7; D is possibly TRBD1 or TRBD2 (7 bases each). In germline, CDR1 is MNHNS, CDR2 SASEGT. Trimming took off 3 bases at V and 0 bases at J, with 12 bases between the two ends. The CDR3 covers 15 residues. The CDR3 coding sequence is TGTGCCAGCAGTGACACCAGGGGGGGCTCCTACGAGCAGTACTTC. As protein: CASSDTRGGSYEQYF.

The CDR3 loop reads CASRSGTGGYEQYF. In DNA, the CDR3 is TGTGCCAGCAGGTCCGGGACAGGGGGCTACGAGCAGTACTTC. This chain joins TRBV6-5 and TRBJ2-7, with 11 bases aligning to TRBD1. The ends lost 6 bases at V and 3 bases at J; junction bases unmatched: 4. CDR3 size: 14 residues. CDR1 is MNHEY and CDR2 is SVGAGI in the germline V gene.

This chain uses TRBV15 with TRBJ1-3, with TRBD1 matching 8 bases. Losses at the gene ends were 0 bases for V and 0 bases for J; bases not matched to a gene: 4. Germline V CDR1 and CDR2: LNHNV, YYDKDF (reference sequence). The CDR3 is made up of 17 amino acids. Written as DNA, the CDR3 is TGTGCCACCAGCAGAGACTGGACAGGGATCTCTGGAAACACCATATATTTT. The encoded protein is CATSRDWTGISGNTIYF.

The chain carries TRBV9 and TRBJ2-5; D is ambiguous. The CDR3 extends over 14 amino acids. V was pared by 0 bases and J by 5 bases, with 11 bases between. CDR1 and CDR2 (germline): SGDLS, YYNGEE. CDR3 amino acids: CASSVDFLWETQYF. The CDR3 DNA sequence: TGTGCCAGCAGCGTAGACTTCCTATGGGAGACCCAGTACTTC. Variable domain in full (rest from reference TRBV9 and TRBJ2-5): DSGVTQTPKHLITATGQRVTLRCSPRSGDLSVYWYQQSLDQGLQFLIQYYNGEERAKGNILERFSAQQFPDLHSELNLSSLELGDSALYFCASSVDFLWETQYFGPGTRLLVL.

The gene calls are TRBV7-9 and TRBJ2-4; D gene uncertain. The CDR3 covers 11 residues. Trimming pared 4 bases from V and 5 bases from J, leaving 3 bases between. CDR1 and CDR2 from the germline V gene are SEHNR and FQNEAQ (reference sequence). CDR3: CASSSENIQYF. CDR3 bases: TGTGCCAGCAGCTCTGAAAACATTCAGTACTTC.

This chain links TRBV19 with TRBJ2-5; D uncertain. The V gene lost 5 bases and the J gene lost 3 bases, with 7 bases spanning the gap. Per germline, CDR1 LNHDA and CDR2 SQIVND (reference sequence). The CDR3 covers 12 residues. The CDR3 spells CASSRPEETQYF. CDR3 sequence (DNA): TGTGCCAGTAGTCGGCCAGAAGAGACCCAGTACTTC.

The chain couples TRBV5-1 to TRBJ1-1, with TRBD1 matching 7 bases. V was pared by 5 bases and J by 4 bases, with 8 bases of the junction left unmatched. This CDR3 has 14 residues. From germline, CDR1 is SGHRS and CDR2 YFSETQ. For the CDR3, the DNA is TGCGCCAGCAGGTCGAGAACAGGGGTCACTGAAGCTTTCTTT. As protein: CASRSRTGVTEAFF.

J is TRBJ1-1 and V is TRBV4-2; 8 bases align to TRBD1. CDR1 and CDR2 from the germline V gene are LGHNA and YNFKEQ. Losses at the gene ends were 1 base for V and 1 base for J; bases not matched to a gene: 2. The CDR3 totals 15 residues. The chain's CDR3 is CASSQVQGANTEAFF. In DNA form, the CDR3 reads TGTGCCAGCAGCCAAGTCCAGGGGGCGAACACTGAAGCTTTCTTT.

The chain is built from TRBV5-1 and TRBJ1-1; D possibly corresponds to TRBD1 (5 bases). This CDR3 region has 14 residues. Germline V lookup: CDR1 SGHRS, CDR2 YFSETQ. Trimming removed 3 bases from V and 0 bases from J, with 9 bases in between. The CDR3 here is CASSSDSLNTEAFF. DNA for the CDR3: TGCGCCAGCAGCTCAGACAGCCTGAACACTGAAGCTTTCTTT. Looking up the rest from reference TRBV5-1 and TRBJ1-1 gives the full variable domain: KAGVTQTPRYLIKTRGQQVTLSCSPISGHRSVSWYQQTPGQGLQFLFEYFSETQRNKGNFPGRFSGRQFSNSRSEMNVSTLELGDSALYLCASSSDSLNTEAFFGQGTRLTVV.

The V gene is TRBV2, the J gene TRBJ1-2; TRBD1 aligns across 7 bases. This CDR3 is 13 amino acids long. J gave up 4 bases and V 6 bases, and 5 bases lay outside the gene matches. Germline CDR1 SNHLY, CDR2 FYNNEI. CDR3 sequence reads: CASRTGNIYGYTF. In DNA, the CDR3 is TGTGCCAGCAGGACAGGGAATATCTATGGCTACACCTTC.

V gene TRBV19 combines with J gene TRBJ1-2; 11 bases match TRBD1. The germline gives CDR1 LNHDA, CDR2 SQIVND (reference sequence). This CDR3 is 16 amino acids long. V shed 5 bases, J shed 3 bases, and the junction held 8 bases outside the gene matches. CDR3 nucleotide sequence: TGTGCCAGTAGTCCCAAGGACAGGGGGCCGGACTATGGCTACACCTTC. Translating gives CASSPKDRGPDYGYTF.

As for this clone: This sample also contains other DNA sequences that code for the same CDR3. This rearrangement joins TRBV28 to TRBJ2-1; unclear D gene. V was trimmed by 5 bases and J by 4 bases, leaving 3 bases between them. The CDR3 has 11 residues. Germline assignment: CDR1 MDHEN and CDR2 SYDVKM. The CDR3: CASSPYNEQFF. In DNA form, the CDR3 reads TGTGCCAGCAGTCCGTACAATGAGCAGTTCTTC. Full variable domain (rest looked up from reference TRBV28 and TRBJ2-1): DVKVTQSSRYLVKRTGEKVFLECVQDMDHENMFWYRQDPGLGLRLIYFSYDVKMKEKGDIPEGYSVSREKKERFSLILESASTNQTSMYLCASSPYNEQFFGPGTRLTVL.

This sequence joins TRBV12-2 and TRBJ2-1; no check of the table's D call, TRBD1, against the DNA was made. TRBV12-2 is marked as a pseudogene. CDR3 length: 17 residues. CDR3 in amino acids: CASRLGDPGQNYNEQFF. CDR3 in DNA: TGTGCAAGTCGCTTAGGAGACCCGGGACAGAATTACAATGAGCAGTTCTTC.

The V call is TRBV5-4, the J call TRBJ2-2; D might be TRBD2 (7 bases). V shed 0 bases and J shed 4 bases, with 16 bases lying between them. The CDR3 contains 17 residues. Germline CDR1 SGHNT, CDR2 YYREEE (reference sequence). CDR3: CASSLGAPGGFTGELFF. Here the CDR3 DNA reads TGTGCCAGCAGCTTGGGGGCACCGGGGGGCTTCACCGGGGAGCTGTTTTTT.

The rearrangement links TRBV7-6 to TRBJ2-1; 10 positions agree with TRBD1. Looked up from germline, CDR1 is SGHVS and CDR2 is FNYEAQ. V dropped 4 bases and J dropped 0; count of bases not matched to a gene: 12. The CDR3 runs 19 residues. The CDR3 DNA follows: TGTGCCAGCAGCTCCCGGGACAGGGGCCCACGAAGCTCCTACAATGAGCAGTTCTTC. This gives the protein CASSSRDRGPRSSYNEQFF.

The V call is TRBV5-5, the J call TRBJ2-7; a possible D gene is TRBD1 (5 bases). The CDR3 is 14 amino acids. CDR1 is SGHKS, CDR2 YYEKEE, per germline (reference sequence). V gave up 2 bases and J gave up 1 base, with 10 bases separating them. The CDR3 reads CASSLEGVSYEQYF. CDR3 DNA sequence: TGTGCCAGCAGCTTAGAAGGGGTTTCCTACGAGCAGTACTTC.